The rows below give T cell receptor beta chains drawn from one sample of a study of T cells expressing NK-cell markers. From the 5' RACE reads, TCRdb lists one entry per CDR3 protein and no DNA. This listing includes 300,000 to 500,000 distinct CDR3 sequences. The sequencing sample was made of blood T cells: a sorted CD56 or NKG2C T cell subset, CD4+ or CD8+ T cells, or bulk PBMC T cells (not recorded which). These receptors all stem from a woman aged 45-65 years in good health. Each CDR3 is given with its conserved first and last residue. Each record gives: V gene, J gene, CDR3 protein.

V: TRBV27; J: TRBJ2-3; CDR3: CASSFLAGKRGTDTQYF
V: TRBV5-1; J: TRBJ2-1; CDR3: CASSFGSNNEQFF
V: TRBV7-2; J: TRBJ2-5; CDR3: CASSYGLAGGAQYF
V: TRBV24-1; J: TRBJ2-5; CDR3: CATSERPGLAGGETQYF
V: TRBV20-1; J: TRBJ2-3; CDR3: CSARYSGRLTDTQYF
V: TRBV30; J: TRBJ2-1; CDR3: CAWRLSGNNEQFF
V: TRBV12-5; J: TRBJ1-3; CDR3: CASGLGTGNTIYF
V: TRBV19; J: TRBJ2-5; CDR3: CASSFLTRDGTTGTQYF
V: TRBV20-1; J: TRBJ2-7; CDR3: CSATGTIYEQYF
V: TRBV12-3/TRBV12-4; J: TRBJ2-3; CDR3: CASSLRGQGFTDTQYF
V: TRBV7-7; J: TRBJ2-7; CDR3: CASSLDRILESYYEQYF
V: TRBV7-9; J: TRBJ2-3; CDR3: CASSSSLEDTQYF
V: TRBV4-1; J: TRBJ2-3; CDR3: CASSQESTDTQYF
V: TRBV28; J: TRBJ2-5; CDR3: CASDSTDKETQYF
V: TRBV20-1; J: TRBJ1-5; CDR3: CSAQYLGQGTSNQPQHF
V: TRBV6-6; J: TRBJ1-5; CDR3: CASSYLGRGLNSNQPQHF
V: TRBV6-6; J: TRBJ2-1; CDR3: CASSQSGRMDEQFF
V: TRBV7-2; J: TRBJ2-1; CDR3: CASSLTSSRVNEQFF
V: TRBV27; J: TRBJ2-1; CDR3: CASSLGQVTFLDNEQFF
V: TRBV20-1; J: TRBJ2-3; CDR3: CSARVQWLVTDTQYF
V: TRBV6-5; J: TRBJ2-5; CDR3: CASSTTGTGGTQYF
V: TRBV5-1; J: TRBJ2-1; CDR3: CASSLGGREVRSQFF
V: TRBV29-1; J: TRBJ2-1; CDR3: CSVPWGDEQFF
V: TRBV5-1; J: TRBJ2-5; CDR3: CASRSQGVRGQETQYF
V: TRBV5-1; J: TRBJ2-6; CDR3: CASSLARTYGANVLTF
V: TRBV2; J: TRBJ2-1; CDR3: CASRLVLSSYNEQFF
V: TRBV12-3/TRBV12-4; J: TRBJ1-1; CDR3: CASSPLSASAEAFF
V: TRBV7-6; J: TRBJ2-7; CDR3: CASSIGVAGNYEQYF
V: TRBV20-1; J: TRBJ2-3; CDR3: CSAALAGGPTDTQYF
V: TRBV5-1; J: TRBJ1-2; CDR3: CASSLVNPANYGYTF